Below, 27 T cell receptor beta chains from the same sample are listed, as sequenced in a study of T cell changes during pregnancy in multiple sclerosis. TCRdb's copy holds only in-frame clones and misses some; the assay was immunoSEQ multiplex PCR. This table has roughly 27,000 clones, around nine tenths appearing once. The material sequenced was CD4+ T cells from peripheral blood mononuclear cells, taken in the first trimester of pregnancy. The receptors derive from a female donor with multiple sclerosis, enrolled in a pregnancy study.

The genes are TRBV13 and TRBJ2-3, with a possible D match to TRBD2 (5 bases). This CDR3 contains 16 residues. Deletions cut 0 bases from V and 4 bases from J, with 14 bases between. The germline CDR1 and CDR2 sequences are PRHDT and FYEKMQ (reference sequence). The CDR3 bases are TGTGCCAGCAGCTTAGGCCTACTAGTAGGTGCAGATACGCAGTATTTT. It encodes CASSLGLLVGADTQYF.

V usage is TRBV4-3 and J usage is TRBJ2-3; 7 bases are shared with TRBD2. CDR3 length: 15 amino acids. CDR1 is LGHNA, CDR2 YSLEER, per germline. J lost 6 bases, V lost 0 bases, and 6 bases had no gene match. As DNA, the CDR3 is TGCGCCAGCAGCCAAGAGGGGACTACCTTGGATACGCAGTATTTT. This codes for CASSQEGTTLDTQYF.

V is TRBV7-9 and J is TRBJ2-7, with 7 bases lining up with TRBD2. The CDR3 runs to 15 residues. From germline, CDR1 is SEHNR and CDR2 FQNEAQ (reference sequence). V lost 5 bases and J lost 3; bases outside the gene matches: 10. CDR3 DNA: TGTGCCAGCAGCCCGTGGGGCGGGGGAGACTACGAGCAGTACTTC. It is translated as CASSPWGGGDYEQYF.

The chain employs TRBV5-4 and TRBJ2-2; D may be TRBD2 (6 bases). The V gene's germline CDR1 is SGHNT and CDR2 YYREEE (reference sequence). The CDR3 is 14 residues long. With 0 bases removed from V and 6 bases from J, the gap between germline ends came to 9 bases. The CDR3 nucleotides are TGTGCCAGCAGCTTGGTCGCGGGGCCCGGGGAGCTGTTTTTT. It is translated as CASSLVAGPGELFF.

The rearrangement links TRBV27 to TRBJ2-3, with TRBD2 matching over 9 bases. This CDR3 is built from 15 residues. Germline V lookup: CDR1 MNHEY, CDR2 SMNVEV (reference sequence). The junction had 4 bases not matched to a gene; V was cut back by 5 bases and J by 1 base. In nucleotides, the CDR3 is TGTGCCAGCAGTCAGCGGGGGGTACGCACAGATACGCAGTATTTT. It yields the protein CASSQRGVRTDTQYF.

The rearrangement joins TRBV19 to TRBJ2-6; 9 nucleotides agree with TRBD1. CDR3 length equals 18 residues. Losses at the gene ends were 3 bases for V and 0 bases for J; bases not matched to a gene: 6. Germline CDR1 reads LNHDA; CDR2 reads SQIVND (reference sequence). CDR3 protein: CASSIRDRATSGANVLTF. The CDR3 nucleotides read TGTGCCAGTAGTATCCGGGACAGGGCTACCTCTGGGGCCAACGTCCTGACTTTC.

Comments on this clone: Distinct nucleotide sequences in the sample also encode this CDR3. The chain combines TRBV5-1 with TRBJ1-4, with D possibly being TRBD1 (6 bases). CDR3 length: 14 residues. Germline lookup yields CDR1 SGHRS and CDR2 YFSETQ. Trimming removed 1 base from V and 8 bases from J, with 12 bases in between. CDR3 residues: CASSLRTGGEKLFF. The DNA for the CDR3 is TGCGCCAGCAGCTTGAGGACGGGGGGCGAAAAACTGTTTTTT.

This chain links TRBV28 with TRBJ1-6; 12 bases line up with TRBD1. V was clipped by 8 bases and J by 10 bases; unmatched bases: 12. Germline V gives CDR1 MDHEN, CDR2 SYDVKM. The CDR3 extends over 16 amino acids. CDR3 sequence (DNA): TGTGCCAGCTGGCCCCCGGGACAGGGGGCAGGGTCACCCCTCCACTTT. This codes for CASWPPGQGAGSPLHF.

The V call is TRBV18, the J call TRBJ1-5, with TRBD1 matching over 8 bases. The junction had 7 bases not matched to a gene; V was cut back by 2 bases and J by 4 bases. The CDR3 contains 16 residues. Germline V lookup: CDR1 KGHSH, CDR2 LQKENI. As DNA, the CDR3 is TGTGCCAGCTCACCAATAGGAGACAGGGGTAATCAGCCCCAGCATTTT. This translates into CASSPIGDRGNQPQHF.

To note about this clone: Other DNA sequences in this specimen translate into the identical CDR3. The rearrangement links TRBV5-4 to TRBJ2-1; 8 nucleotides align to TRBD2. The germline V gene encodes CDR1 SGHNT and CDR2 YYREEE (reference sequence). The CDR3 sequence is 15 residues long. The V gene end was trimmed by 0 bases and the J gene end by 4 bases; junction bases not matched to a gene: 3. The CDR3 here is CASSLDAGGYNEQFF. As DNA, the CDR3 is TGTGCCAGCAGCTTGGACGCGGGGGGTTACAATGAGCAGTTCTTC.

V is TRBV7-6 and J is TRBJ1-3; D may be TRBD1 (5 bases). V was shortened by 4 bases and J by 0 bases, with 10 bases between the two germline ends. The CDR3 length is 15 residues. The germline V gene encodes CDR1 SGHVS and CDR2 FNYEAQ. The CDR3 loop is CASSSTGGSGNTIYF. CDR3 bases: TGTGCCAGCAGCTCCACAGGCGGCTCTGGAAACACCATATATTTT.

The sample holds one count of this clone. This chain connects TRBV2 to TRBJ2-5; 7 bases line up with TRBD2. The length of the CDR3 is 12 residues. V was clipped by 8 bases and J by 2 bases; unmatched bases: 2. CDR1 and CDR2 from the germline V gene are SNHLY and FYNNEI. DNA for the CDR3: TGTGCCAGCGGACTAGTTCAAGAGACCCAGTACTTC. Translated: CASGLVQETQYF.

CDR3 in amino acids: CASTTGVRNEQFF. CDR3 bases: TGTGCCAGTACGACAGGGGTCCGCAATGAGCAGTTCTTC. The chain recombines TRBV19 with TRBJ2-1; TRBD1 agrees at 8 bases. The CDR3 loop spans 13 amino acids. Germline loops: CDR1 LNHDA, CDR2 SQIVND (reference sequence). The V segment lost 7 bases and the J segment 6 bases; nucleotides outside the gene matches: 5.

The gene calls are TRBV2 and TRBJ2-7, with a possible D match to TRBD2 (5 bases). Germline-derived CDR1 and CDR2 are SNHLY and FYNNEI. Trimming left V 3 bases short and J 6 bases short, with 12 bases between. The CDR3 loop spans 13 amino acids. The CDR3 here is CASSEDRRSEQYF. The DNA for the CDR3 is TGTGCCAGCAGTGAGGATAGGAGGAGCGAGCAGTACTTC.

CDR3: CASSLGDPSRRGSPLHF. The CDR3 coding sequence is TGCGCCAGCAGCTTGGGTGACCCCAGTAGAAGGGGTTCACCCCTCCACTTT. The rearrangement uses TRBV5-1 and TRBJ1-6; possible D gene TRBD1, 5 bases. The V end was cut by 0 bases, the J end by 9 bases, with 19 bases between. Germline CDR1 and CDR2: SGHRS and YFSETQ. CDR3 size: 17 residues.

The chain couples TRBV30 to TRBJ2-6; TRBD1 matches at 9 bases. The length of the CDR3 is 15 residues. Germline CDR1 GTSNPN, CDR2 SVGIG (reference sequence). With 4 bases clipped from V and 11 bases from J, the junction kept 12 bases outside the gene matches. The chain's CDR3 is CAWILGGTGRHVLTF. In nucleotides, the CDR3 is TGTGCCTGGATTCTTGGGGGGACAGGGAGACACGTCCTGACTTTC.

This clone was recorded only once. V is TRBV7-9 and J is TRBJ1-2; D gene unclear. V was shortened by 2 bases and J by 3 bases, with 16 bases between the two germline ends. The CDR3 is made up of 16 amino acids. Germline assignment: CDR1 SEHNR and CDR2 FQNEAQ (reference sequence). This CDR3 reads CASSLNQFGQDYGYTF. The DNA for the CDR3 is TGTGCCAGCAGCTTAAATCAGTTCGGCCAGGACTATGGCTACACCTTC.

The chain uses TRBV5-1 and TRBJ2-1; TRBD1 matches 7 bases. Germline V CDR1 and CDR2: SGHRS, YFSETQ. With 4 bases clipped from V and 5 bases from J, the junction kept 6 bases outside the gene matches. There are 14 residues in the CDR3. The CDR3 loop reads CASSRGHGDNEQFF. The CDR3 DNA sequence: TGCGCCAGCAGCAGGGGGCATGGTGACAATGAGCAGTTCTTC.

This chain connects TRBV7-8 to TRBJ1-6; D might be TRBD1 (5 bases). Germline V gene lookup returns CDR1 SGHVS and CDR2 FQNEAQ. There are 14 residues in the CDR3. The V gene lost 1 base and the J gene lost 12 bases, with 13 bases spanning the gap. CDR3 sequence (DNA): TGTGCCAGCAGCTTAGAACTCACAGGTGGACCCCTCCACTTT. Encoded protein: CASSLELTGGPLHF.

This rearrangement joins TRBV19 to TRBJ1-2, with D unresolved. Germline CDR1 is LNHDA and CDR2 is SQIVND (reference sequence). The CDR3 length is 16 residues. The V end was cut by 6 bases, the J end by 2 bases, with 19 bases between. This CDR3 reads CASRPHQAGKNYGYTF. In nucleotides, the CDR3 is TGTGCCAGTAGACCCCACCAGGCAGGAAAGAACTATGGCTACACCTTC.

This chain connects TRBV5-1 to TRBJ2-1; 10 nucleotides match TRBD2. This CDR3 comprises 16 residues. Trimming at V came to 0 bases and at J to 8 bases, leaving 8 bases not matched to a gene. Germline V gene data show CDR1 as SGHRS and CDR2 as YFSETQ. The DNA for the CDR3 is TGCGCCAGCAGCTTGGGACCTCTAGCGGGGGTCGATGAGCAGTTCTTC. Protein product: CASSLGPLAGVDEQFF.

The rearrangement uses TRBV11-2 and TRBJ1-2; D is perhaps TRBD1 (6 bases). The CDR3 loop spans 14 amino acids. V lost 5 bases, J lost 5 bases, and 15 bases lay in between. In germline, CDR1 is SGHAT, CDR2 FQNNGV. CDR3 region: CASSLLGGVYGYTF. DNA of the CDR3: TGTGCCAGCAGCCTTCTAGGGGGGGTTTATGGCTACACCTTC.

This sequence joins TRBV18 and TRBJ1-1; a weak D match, TRBD1 (5 bases). Germline CDR1 KGHSH, CDR2 LQKENI. This CDR3 contains 16 residues. V was pared by 3 bases and J by 0 bases, with 14 bases between. The CDR3 DNA sequence: TGTGCCAGCTCACCGCGGGGGGTGGCAATGAACACTGAAGCTTTCTTT. Translated, it gives CASSPRGVAMNTEAFF.

CDR3 protein: CASSAGTGYGYTF. CDR3 sequence (DNA): TGTGCCAGCAGTGCCGGGACAGGCTATGGCTACACCTTC. V usage is TRBV6-1 and J usage is TRBJ1-2, with 8 positions matching TRBD1. Germline V gene sequence: CDR1 MNHNS, CDR2 SASEGT. This CDR3 is built from 13 residues. With V trimmed by 4 bases and J by 4 bases, 2 bases remained unmatched.

CDR3 region: CASKTGGDYGYTF. The CDR3 bases are TGTGCCAGCAAGACAGGGGGGGACTATGGCTACACCTTC. The V and J genes are TRBV6-5 and TRBJ1-2, with 9 nucleotides matching TRBD1. Germline-derived CDR1 and CDR2 are MNHEY and SVGAGI. The CDR3 totals 13 residues. V lost 7 bases to trimming and J lost 3 bases; unmatched junction nucleotides: 3.

The V call is TRBV30, the J call TRBJ1-1; 9 nucleotides match TRBD1. Looked up from germline, CDR1 is GTSNPN and CDR2 is SVGIG (reference sequence). This CDR3 has 14 residues. V shed 3 bases, J shed 5 bases, and the junction held 7 bases outside the gene matches. CDR3 sequence: CAWSAWDRETEAFF. The CDR3 bases are TGTGCCTGGAGCGCCTGGGACAGGGAAACTGAAGCTTTCTTT.

The V call is TRBV5-5, the J call TRBJ1-2; D is unclear. The CDR3 loop spans 11 amino acids. CDR1 is SGHKS and CDR2 is YYEKEE in the germline V gene (reference sequence). Trimming cost V 5 bases and J 11 bases, with 13 bases left between them. Here the CDR3 reads CASSLSGEYTF. CDR3 DNA: TGTGCCAGCAGTCTCAGCGGGGAATACACCTTC.